A selection of T cell receptor beta chains follows, all from one sample in a study of T-cell reconstitution after alpha-beta-depleted transplantation in children. TCRdb re-analysed the PCR reads in MiXCR, keeping a single row per CDR3 protein. The repertoire holds around 250,000 distinct CDR3 sequences, with about 10% as singletons. The material was PBMCs from the stem cell graft donor, obtained from the stem cell graft. The source is a human donor who donated a stem cell graft to a child with SCID. The CDR3 runs from the conserved cysteine through the conserved F or W.

>TRBV5-1|TRBJ2-7
CASSPVRDNEQYF
>TRBV10-3|TRBJ1-2
CAISDRGARLMSGYTF
>TRBV9|TRBJ2-1
CASSADRGRFNEQFF
>TRBV5-1|TRBJ2-1
CASSLLRQGPYNEQFF
>TRBV7-2|TRBJ1-2
CASTFLGAAGYTF
>TRBV12-3/TRBV12-4|TRBJ2-1
CASSTGEHYEQFF
>TRBV6-1|TRBJ2-1
CASRLLAGGLDEQFF
>TRBV4-1|TRBJ2-7
CASSPRQGSSYEQYF
>TRBV19|TRBJ1-6
CASSMRDGKFNSPLHF
>TRBV20-1|TRBJ1-2
CSARDEGFHGYTF
>TRBV13|TRBJ2-7
CASSRWDRDSYEQYF
>TRBV6-5|TRBJ1-1
CASTSPGVTEAFF
>TRBV10-2|TRBJ2-7
CASSEGGYEQYF
>TRBV10-3|TRBJ2-3
CAIRDSRSGTDTQYF
>TRBV7-3|TRBJ2-3
CASSQMVGPGDTQYF
>TRBV6-5|TRBJ2-7
CASSSGTRYPGEQYF
>TRBV7-2|TRBJ2-1
CASSDTGTRFGGEQFF
>TRBV6-1|TRBJ1-6
CASSQDRGDSPLHF
>TRBV7-2|TRBJ2-1
CASSLARVEEQFF
>TRBV9|TRBJ2-6
CASTPGSLGANVLTF
>TRBV7-6|TRBJ2-5
CASSFDVTQYF
>TRBV27|TRBJ2-1
CASSQAGGGYNEQFF
>TRBV12-3/TRBV12-4|TRBJ2-5
CASSLGEYQETQYF
>TRBV3-1|TRBJ2-1
CASSPGSGSYNEQFF
>TRBV7-3|TRBJ2-5
CASSATSGGQETQYF
>TRBV6-1|TRBJ2-1
CASRGQGGWGEQFF
>TRBV2|TRBJ1-2
CASSEWDTNYGYTF
>TRBV10-2|TRBJ1-6
CASRGTRHNSPLHF
>TRBV7-8|TRBJ2-1
CASSLEPSSYNEQFF
>TRBV12-3/TRBV12-4|TRBJ2-7
CASSFAGTHEQYF
>TRBV12-3/TRBV12-4|TRBJ2-3
CASSLVVVSDTQYF
>TRBV5-1|TRBJ2-5
CASSLGGQAVQETQYF
>TRBV20-1|TRBJ2-4
CSARGAIGNIQYF
>TRBV6-1|TRBJ1-4
CASSTGTGSLNEKLFF
>TRBV5-1|TRBJ2-1
CASSLERLAGPQGQFF
>TRBV12-3/TRBV12-4|TRBJ2-3
CASSLTSGGVTQYF
>TRBV12-3/TRBV12-4|TRBJ1-5
CASSFRQFDPQSKSNQPQHF
>TRBV6-1|TRBJ1-2
CASSRTGGAANYGYTF
>TRBV5-1|TRBJ2-7
CASSSRFPGQAGGYEQYF
>TRBV12-5|TRBJ2-7
CASGPSGGPREQYF
>TRBV12-3/TRBV12-4|TRBJ2-7
CASSRTSGNREQYF
>TRBV18|TRBJ1-1
CASSLGPGVSSQAFF
>TRBV12-3/TRBV12-4|TRBJ1-2
CASSQGRNNYGYTF
>TRBV12-3/TRBV12-4|TRBJ2-1
CASSFGGTVNEQFF
>TRBV2|TRBJ1-6
CASRDTGIRSPLHF
>TRBV12-3/TRBV12-4|TRBJ1-4
CASSLGGPLKLFF
>TRBV28|TRBJ2-3
CASSLPHRLAEYTDTQYF
>TRBV3-1|TRBJ2-7
CASMDRTSSYEQYF
>TRBV9|TRBJ2-3
CASSARRSFDTQYF
>TRBV5-1|TRBJ2-7
CASSVGQGSSFYEQYF
>TRBV18|TRBJ2-2
CASSPSKIQTSGGPNTGELFF
>TRBV19|TRBJ2-7
CASSAGTTYEQYF
>TRBV11-2|TRBJ2-6
CASSPVGRLPSGANVLTF
>TRBV10-3|TRBJ2-1
CAISDGPNNEQFF
>TRBV9|TRBJ2-1
CASSVASGGPYNEQFF